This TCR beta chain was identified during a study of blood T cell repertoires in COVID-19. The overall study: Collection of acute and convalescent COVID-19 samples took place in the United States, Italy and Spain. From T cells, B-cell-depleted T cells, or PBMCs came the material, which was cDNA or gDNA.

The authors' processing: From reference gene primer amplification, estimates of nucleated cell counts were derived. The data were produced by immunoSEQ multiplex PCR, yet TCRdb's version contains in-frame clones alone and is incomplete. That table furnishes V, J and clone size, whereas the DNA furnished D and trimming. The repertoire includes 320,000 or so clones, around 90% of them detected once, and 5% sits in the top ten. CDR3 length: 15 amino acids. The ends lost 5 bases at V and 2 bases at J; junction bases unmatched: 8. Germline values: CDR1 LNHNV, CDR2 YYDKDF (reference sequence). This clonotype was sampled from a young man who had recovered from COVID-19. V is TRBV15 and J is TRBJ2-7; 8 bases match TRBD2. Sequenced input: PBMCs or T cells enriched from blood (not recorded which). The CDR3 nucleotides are TGTGCCACCAGCCATAGGCGGGGGGCCCCCTACGAGCAGTACTTC. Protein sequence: CATSHRRGAPYEQYF. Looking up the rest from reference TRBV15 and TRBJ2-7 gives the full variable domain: DAMVIQNPRYQVTQFGKPVTLSCSQTLNHNVMYWYQQKSSQAPKLLFHYYDKDFNNEADTPDNFQSRRPNTSFCFLDIRSPGLGDTAMYLCATSHRRGAPYEQYFGPGTRLTVT.